Described below is a single T cell receptor (beta chain) sequence and its context. Seattle patient enrollment occurred during active infection, with longitudinal follow-up thereafter. The protocol was immunoSEQ multiplex PCR, while the TCRdb copy is restricted to in-frame clones and leaves out a portion. The data hold some 240,000 clones, with around 87% observed a single time. The data originate from a study of blood T cell repertoires in COVID-19. Study-level background: Acute and convalescent COVID-19 samples came from the United States, Italy and Spain. The analysed material was cDNA or gDNA that came from T cells, B-cell-depleted T cells, or PBMCs.

The origin of this receptor is an older woman with COVID-19, enrolled during active disease. Source material: peripheral blood.

CDR3 loop: CASGRDRGRTGELFF. CDR3 DNA sequence: TGTGCCAGCGGCCGGGACAGGGGAAGAACCGGGGAGCTGTTTTTT. This chain links TRBV6-2 or TRBV6-3 with TRBJ2-2; 10 nucleotides agree with TRBD1. V lost 8 bases, J lost 5 bases, and 8 bases stayed unmatched. Germline values: CDR1 MNHEY, CDR2 SVGEGT. The CDR3 has 15 residues.